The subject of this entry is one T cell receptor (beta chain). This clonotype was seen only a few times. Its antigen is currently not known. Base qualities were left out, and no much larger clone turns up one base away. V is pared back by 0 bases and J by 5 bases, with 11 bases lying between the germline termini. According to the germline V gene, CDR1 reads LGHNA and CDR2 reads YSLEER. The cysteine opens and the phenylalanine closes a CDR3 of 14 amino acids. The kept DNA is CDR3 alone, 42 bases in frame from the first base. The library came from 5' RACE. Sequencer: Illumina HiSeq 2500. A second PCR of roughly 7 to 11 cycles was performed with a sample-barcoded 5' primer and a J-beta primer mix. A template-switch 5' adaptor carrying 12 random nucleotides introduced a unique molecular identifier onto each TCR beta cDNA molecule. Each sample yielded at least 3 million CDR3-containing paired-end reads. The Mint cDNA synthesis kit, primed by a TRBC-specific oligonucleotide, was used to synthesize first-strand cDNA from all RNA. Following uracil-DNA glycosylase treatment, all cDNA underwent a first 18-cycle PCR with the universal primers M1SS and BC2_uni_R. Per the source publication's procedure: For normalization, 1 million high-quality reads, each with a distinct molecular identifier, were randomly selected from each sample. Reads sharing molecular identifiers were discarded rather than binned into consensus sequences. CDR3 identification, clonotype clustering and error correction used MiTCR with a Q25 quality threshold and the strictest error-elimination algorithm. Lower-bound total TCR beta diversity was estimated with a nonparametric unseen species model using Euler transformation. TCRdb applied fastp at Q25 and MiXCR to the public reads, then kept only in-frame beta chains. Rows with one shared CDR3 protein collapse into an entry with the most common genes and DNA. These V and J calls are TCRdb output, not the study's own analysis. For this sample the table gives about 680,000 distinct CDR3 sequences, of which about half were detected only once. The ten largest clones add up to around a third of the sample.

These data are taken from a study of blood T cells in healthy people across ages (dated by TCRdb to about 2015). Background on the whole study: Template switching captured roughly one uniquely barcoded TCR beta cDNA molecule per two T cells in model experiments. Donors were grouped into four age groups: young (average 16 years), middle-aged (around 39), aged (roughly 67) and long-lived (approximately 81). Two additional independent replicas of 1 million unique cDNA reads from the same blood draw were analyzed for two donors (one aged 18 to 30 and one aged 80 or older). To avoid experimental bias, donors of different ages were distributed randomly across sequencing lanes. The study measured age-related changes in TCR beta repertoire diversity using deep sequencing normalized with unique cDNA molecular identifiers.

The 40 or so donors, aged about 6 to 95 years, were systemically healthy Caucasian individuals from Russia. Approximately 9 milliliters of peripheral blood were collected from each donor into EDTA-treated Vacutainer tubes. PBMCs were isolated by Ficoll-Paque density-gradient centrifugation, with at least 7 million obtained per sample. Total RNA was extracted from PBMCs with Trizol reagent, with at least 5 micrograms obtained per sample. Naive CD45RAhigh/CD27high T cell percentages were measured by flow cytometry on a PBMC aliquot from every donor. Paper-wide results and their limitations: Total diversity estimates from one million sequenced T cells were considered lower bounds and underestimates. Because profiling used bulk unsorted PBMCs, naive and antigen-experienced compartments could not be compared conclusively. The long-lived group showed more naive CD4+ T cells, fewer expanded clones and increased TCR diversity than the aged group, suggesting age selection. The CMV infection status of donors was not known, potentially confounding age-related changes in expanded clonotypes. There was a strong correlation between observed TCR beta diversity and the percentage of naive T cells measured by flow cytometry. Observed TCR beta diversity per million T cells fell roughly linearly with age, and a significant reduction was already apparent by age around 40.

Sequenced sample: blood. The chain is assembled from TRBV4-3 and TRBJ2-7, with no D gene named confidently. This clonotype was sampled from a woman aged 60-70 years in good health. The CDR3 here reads CASSQDMTLNEQYF. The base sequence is TGCGCCAGCAGCCAAGATATGACGCTCAACGAGCAGTACTTC.